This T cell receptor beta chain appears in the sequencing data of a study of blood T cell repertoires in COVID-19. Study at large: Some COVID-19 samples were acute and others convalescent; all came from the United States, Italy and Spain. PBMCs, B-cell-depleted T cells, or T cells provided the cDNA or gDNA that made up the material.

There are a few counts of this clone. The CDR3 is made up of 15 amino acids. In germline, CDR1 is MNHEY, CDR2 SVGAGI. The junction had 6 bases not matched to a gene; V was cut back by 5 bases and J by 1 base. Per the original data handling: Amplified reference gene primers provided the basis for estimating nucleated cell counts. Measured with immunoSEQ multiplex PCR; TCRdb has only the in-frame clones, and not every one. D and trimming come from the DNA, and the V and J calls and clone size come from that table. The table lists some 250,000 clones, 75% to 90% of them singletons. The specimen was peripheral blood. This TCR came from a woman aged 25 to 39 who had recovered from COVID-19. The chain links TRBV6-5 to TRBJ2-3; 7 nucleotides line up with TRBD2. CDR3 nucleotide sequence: TGTGCCAGCAGTCCCACTGGGGGGGGCACAGATACGCAGTATTTT. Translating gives CASSPTGGGTDTQYF.